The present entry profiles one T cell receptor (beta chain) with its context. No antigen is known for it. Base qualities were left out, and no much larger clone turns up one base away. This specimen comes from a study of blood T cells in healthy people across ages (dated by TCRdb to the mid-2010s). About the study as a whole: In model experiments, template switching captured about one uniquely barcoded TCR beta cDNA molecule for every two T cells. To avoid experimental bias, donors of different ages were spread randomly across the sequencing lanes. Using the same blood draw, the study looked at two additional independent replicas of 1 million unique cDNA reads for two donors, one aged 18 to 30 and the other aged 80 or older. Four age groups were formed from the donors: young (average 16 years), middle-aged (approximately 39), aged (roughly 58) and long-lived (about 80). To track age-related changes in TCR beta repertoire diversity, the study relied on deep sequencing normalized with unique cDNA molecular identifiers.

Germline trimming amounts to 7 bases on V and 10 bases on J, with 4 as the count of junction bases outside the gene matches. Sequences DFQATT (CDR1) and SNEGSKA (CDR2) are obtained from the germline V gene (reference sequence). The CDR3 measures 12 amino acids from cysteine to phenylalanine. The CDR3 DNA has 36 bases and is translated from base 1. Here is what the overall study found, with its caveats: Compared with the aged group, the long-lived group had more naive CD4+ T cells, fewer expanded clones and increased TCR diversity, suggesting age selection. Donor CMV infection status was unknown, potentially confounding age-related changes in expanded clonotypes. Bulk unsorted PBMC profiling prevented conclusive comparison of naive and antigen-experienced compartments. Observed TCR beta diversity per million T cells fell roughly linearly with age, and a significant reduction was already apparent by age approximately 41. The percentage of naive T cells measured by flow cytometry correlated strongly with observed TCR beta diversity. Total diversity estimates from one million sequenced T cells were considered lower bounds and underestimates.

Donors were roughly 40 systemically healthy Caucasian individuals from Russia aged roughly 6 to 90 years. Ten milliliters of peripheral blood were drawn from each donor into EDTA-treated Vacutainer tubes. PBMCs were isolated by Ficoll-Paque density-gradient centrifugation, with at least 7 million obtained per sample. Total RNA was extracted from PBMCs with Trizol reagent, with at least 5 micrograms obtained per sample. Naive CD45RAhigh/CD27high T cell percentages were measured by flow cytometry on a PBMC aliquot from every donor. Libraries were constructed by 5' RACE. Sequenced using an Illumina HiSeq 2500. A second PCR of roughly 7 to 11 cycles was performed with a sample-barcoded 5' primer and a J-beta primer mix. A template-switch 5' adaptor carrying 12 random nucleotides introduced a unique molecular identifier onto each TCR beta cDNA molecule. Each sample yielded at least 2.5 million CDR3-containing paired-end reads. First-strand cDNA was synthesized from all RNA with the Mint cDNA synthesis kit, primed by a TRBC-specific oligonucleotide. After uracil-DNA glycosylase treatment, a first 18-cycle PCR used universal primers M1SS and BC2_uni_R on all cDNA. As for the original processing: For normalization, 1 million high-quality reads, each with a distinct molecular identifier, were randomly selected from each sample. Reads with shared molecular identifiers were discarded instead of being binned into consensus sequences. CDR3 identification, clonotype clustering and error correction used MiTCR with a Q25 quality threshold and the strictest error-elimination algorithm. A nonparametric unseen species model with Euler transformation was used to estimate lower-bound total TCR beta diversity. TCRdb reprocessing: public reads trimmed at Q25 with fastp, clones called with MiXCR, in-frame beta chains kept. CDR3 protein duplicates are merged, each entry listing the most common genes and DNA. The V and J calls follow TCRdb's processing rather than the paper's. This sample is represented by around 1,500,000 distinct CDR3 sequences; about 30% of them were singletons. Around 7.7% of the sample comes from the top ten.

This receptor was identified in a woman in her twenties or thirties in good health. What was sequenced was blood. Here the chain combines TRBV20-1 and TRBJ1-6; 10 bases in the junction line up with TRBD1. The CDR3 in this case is CSGQGASSPLHF. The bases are TGCAGTGGACAGGGGGCCTCGTCACCCCTCCACTTT.